This TCR beta chain was observed in a study of identical twins. Study-wide results and caveats: Whereas memory repertoires showed no such difference, abundant cord blood beta clonotypes carried fewer insertions. The study found that models underestimated out-of-frame TCR alpha sharing in monozygotic twins. Conclusions came from cross-sectional statistical analysis, not from following the same donors.

Points on this clonotype: Its specificity is not known.

Each CDR3 protein is one row after TCRdb ran MiXCR on the 5' RACE reads. The sample records some 240,000 distinct CDR3 sequences, about 10% being singletons. All donors were healthy, and all were Caucasian. The sequence derives from a man over 45 in good health. Input material: memory T cells sorted from blood.

The CDR3 DNA is TGCAGCGTTGTAGGGGGACCCGCGATTGAGCAGTTCTTC. Protein: CSVVGGPAIEQFF. The V gene is TRBV29-1, the J gene TRBJ2-1; possible D gene TRBD1, 6 bases. CDR3 size: 13 residues. Trimming left V 4 bases short and J 9 bases short, with 16 bases between. Germline CDR1 reads SQVTM; CDR2 reads ANQGSEA.